These T cell receptor beta chains were read from a single sample in a study of post-analysis software for immune sequencing data. TCRdb reanalysed the PCR reads using MiXCR and keeps one entry per CDR3 protein. Of about 460,000 distinct CDR3 sequences listed, approximately 45% are singletons. The sample comprised blood. Receptor source: a girl aged 5-17 years with multiple sclerosis. CDR3s include the opening cysteine and the closing phenylalanine or tryptophan. A D gene is named only where the DNA matches it firmly. Expanded clones are given a class, and other clones once, few, many or no size at all.

d_call	v_call	clone_size	j_call	cdr3_nt	cdr3_aa
.	TRBV5-1	.	TRBJ2-3	TGCGCCAGCAGCTTGGGAGTGGGGGCAGATACGCAGTATTTT	CASSLGVGADTQYF
.	TRBV29-1	.	TRBJ2-5	TGCAGCGTTGGTACGTCACGAGAGACCCAGTACTTC	CSVGTSRETQYF
.	TRBV28	.	TRBJ2-1	TGTGCCAGCATATCTAGGGGCACAGGGAACAATGAGCAGTTCTTC	CASISRGTGNNEQFF
TRBD1	TRBV20-1	.	TRBJ1-5	TGCAGTGCGCGTGGACAGGCCAATCAGCCCCAGCATTTT	CSARGQANQPQHF
.	TRBV3-1	.	TRBJ2-5	TGTGCCAGCAGCCAAGAAGGAAGGGAGACCCAGTACTTC	CASSQEGRETQYF
TRBD1	TRBV5-1	.	TRBJ2-4	TGCGCCAGCAGCTCCACAGGGGGCCAAAACATTCAGTACTTC	CASSSTGGQNIQYF
.	TRBV12-3/TRBV12-4	.	TRBJ2-7	TGTGCCAGCAGCGATGGGACCTCCTACGAGCAGTACTTC	CASSDGTSYEQYF
.	TRBV2	.	TRBJ2-2	TGTGCCAGCAGTGTGGGGGAAGTTACCGGGGAGCTGTTTTTT	CASSVGEVTGELFF
TRBD1	TRBV29-1	.	TRBJ2-7	TGCAGCGTTACTCCCTTAGACAGGGGGGACTCCTACGAGCAGTACTTC	CSVTPLDRGDSYEQYF
.	TRBV20-1	few	TRBJ1-2	TGCAGTGCTAGCGCGGGGGGTGATGGCTACACCTTC	CSASAGGDGYTF
.	TRBV6-6	.	TRBJ1-1	TGTGCCAGCAAGGGGACCCGAGGTACTGAAGCTTTCTTT	CASKGTRGTEAFF
TRBD1	TRBV5-1	.	TRBJ2-3	TGCGCCAGCGCCCCGGGACAGGGAACAGATACGCAGTATTTT	CASAPGQGTDTQYF
TRBD1	TRBV2	.	TRBJ2-7	TGTGCCACCTCCTACAAAACCGGGACAGAGCCTTACGAGCAGTACTTC	CATSYKTGTEPYEQYF
.	TRBV6-2/TRBV6-3	.	TRBJ2-7	TGTGCCAGCAGTTACGCCTTGGGAACTTCCTACGAGCAGTACTTC	CASSYALGTSYEQYF